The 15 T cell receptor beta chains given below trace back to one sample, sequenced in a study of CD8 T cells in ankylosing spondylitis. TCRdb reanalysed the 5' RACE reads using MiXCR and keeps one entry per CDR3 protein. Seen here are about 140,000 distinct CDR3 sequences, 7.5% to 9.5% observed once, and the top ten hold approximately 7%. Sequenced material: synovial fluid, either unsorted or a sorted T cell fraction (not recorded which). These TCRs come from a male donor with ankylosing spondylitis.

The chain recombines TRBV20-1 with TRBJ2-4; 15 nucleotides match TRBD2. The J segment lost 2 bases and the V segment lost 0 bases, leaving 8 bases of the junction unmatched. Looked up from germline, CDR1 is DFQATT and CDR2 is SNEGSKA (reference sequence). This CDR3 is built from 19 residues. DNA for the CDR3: TGCAGTGCTAGAGATTGGACTAGCGGGAGGGGATCCTCCAAAAACATTCAGTACTTC. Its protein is CSARDWTSGRGSSKNIQYF.

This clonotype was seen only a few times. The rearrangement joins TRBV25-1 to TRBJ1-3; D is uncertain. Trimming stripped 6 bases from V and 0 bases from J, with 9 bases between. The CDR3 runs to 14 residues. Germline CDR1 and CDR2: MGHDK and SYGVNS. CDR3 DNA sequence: TGTGCCAGCAGGAGTTACAACTCTGGAAACACCATATATTTT. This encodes CASRSYNSGNTIYF.

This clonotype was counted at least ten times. The CDR3 bases are TGTGCCAGCAGCGTAGGGGGGACTAGCGGCACAGATACGCAGTATTTT. This translates into CASSVGGTSGTDTQYF. The rearrangement links TRBV9 to TRBJ2-3; 10 nucleotides agree with TRBD2. The CDR3 extends over 16 amino acids. Germline V CDR1 and CDR2: SGDLS, YYNGEE. V lost 0 bases to trimming and J lost 1 base; unmatched junction nucleotides: 2.

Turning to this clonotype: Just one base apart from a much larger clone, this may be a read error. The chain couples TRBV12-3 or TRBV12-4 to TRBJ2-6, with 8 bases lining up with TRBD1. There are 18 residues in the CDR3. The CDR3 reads CACSFRTGSSPGANVLTF. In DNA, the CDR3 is TGTGCCTGCAGTTTTAGGACAGGGAGTAGTCCCGGGGCCAACGTCCTGACTTTC.

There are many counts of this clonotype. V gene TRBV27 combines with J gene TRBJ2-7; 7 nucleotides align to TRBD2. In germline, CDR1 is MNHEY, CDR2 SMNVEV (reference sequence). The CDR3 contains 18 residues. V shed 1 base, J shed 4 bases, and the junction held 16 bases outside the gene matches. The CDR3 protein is CASSLWSRTREAPYEQYF. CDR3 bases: TGTGCCAGCAGTTTATGGTCAAGAACTCGGGAGGCGCCATACGAGCAGTACTTC.

The CDR3 loop reads CASSFMSLGRGASGYTF. As DNA, the CDR3 is TGTGCCAGCAGCTTTATGTCCCTAGGACGGGGAGCGAGTGGCTACACCTTC. This rearrangement joins TRBV5-5 to TRBJ1-2; no reliable D call. V lost 2 bases to trimming and J lost 7 bases, with 24 bases between them. This CDR3 has 17 amino acids. Germline CDR1 reads SGHKS; CDR2 reads YYEKEE (reference sequence).

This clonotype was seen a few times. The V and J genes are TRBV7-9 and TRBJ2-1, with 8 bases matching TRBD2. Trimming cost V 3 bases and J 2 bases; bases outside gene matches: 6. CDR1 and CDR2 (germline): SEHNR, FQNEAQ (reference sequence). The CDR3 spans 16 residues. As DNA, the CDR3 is TGTGCCAGCAGCTTCTTAGCGGGGCCGACCTACAATGAGCAGTTCTTC. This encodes CASSFLAGPTYNEQFF.

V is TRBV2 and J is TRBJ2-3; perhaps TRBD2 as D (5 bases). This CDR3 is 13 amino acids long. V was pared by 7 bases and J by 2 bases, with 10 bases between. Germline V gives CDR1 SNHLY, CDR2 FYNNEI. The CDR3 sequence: CASNVRDTDTQYF. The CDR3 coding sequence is TGTGCCAGCAACGTTCGGGACACAGATACGCAGTATTTT.

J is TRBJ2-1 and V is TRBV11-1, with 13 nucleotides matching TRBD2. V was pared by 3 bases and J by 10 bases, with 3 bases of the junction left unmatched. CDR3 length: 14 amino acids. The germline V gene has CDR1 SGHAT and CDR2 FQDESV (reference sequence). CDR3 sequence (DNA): TGTGCCAGCAGCTTCTGGACTAGCGGGGGAGAGCAGTTCTTC. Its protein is CASSFWTSGGEQFF.

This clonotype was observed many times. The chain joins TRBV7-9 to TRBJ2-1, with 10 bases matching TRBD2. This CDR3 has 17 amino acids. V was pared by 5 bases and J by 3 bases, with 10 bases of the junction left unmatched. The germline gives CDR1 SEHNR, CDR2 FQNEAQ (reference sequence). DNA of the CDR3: TGTGCCAGCAGCCTTGCTGGGGCTAGCGGGGGCTACAATGAGCAGTTCTTC. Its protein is CASSLAGASGGYNEQFF.

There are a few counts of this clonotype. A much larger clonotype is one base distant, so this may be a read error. CDR3 coding DNA: TGTGCCAGCAGCTTTACAGGGGTCTATGGCTACACCTTC. Translated: CASSFTGVYGYTF. This chain links TRBV11-2 with TRBJ1-2, with 7 positions matching TRBD1. Per the germline V gene, CDR1 is SGHAT and CDR2 is FQNNGV. The CDR3 is 13 amino acids. J was trimmed by 4 bases and V by 3 bases; bases with no gene match: 2. The full variable domain, rest sourced from reference TRBV11-2 and TRBJ1-2, is EAGVAQSPRYKIIEKRQSVAFWCNPISGHATLYWYQQILGQGPKLLIQFQNNGVVDDSQLPKDRFSAERLKGVDSTLKIQPAKLEDSAVYLCASSFTGVYGYTFGSGTRLTVV.

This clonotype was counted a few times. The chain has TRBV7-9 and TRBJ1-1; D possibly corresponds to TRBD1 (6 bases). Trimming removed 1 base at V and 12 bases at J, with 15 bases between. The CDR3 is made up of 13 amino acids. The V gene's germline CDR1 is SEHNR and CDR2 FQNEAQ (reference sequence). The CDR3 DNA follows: TGTGCCAGCAGCTTAGGGGTCACAGGGATAACTTTCTTT. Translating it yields CASSLGVTGITFF. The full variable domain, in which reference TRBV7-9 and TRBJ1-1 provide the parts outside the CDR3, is DTGVSQNPRHKITKRGQNVTFRCDPISEHNRLYWYRQTLGQGPEFLTYFQNEAQLEKSRLLSDRFSAERPKGSFSTLEIQRTEQGDSAMYLCASSLGVTGITFFGQGTRLTVV.

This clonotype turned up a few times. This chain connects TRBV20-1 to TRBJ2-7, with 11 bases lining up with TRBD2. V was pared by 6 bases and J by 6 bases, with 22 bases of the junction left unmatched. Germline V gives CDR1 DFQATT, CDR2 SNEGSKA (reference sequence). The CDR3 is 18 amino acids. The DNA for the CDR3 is TGCAGTGCAAGCAACATGTTTAGCGGGAGGGGAGGACTACTCGAGCAGTACTTC. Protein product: CSASNMFSGRGGLLEQYF.

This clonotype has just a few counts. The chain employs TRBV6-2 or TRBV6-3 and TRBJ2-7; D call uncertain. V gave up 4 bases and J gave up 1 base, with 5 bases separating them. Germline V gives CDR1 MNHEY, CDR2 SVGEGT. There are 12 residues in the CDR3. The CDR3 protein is CASSSDSYEQYF. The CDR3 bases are TGTGCCAGCAGTTCCGATTCCTACGAGCAGTACTTC.

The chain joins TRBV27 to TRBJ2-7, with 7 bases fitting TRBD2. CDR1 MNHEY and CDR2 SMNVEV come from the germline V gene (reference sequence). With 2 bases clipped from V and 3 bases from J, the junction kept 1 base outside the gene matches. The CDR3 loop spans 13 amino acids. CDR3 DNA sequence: TGTGCCAGCAGTTTAACTAGCGTCTACGAGCAGTACTTC. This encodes CASSLTSVYEQYF.